Sequencing of this T cell receptor beta chain was carried out in a study of T cell repertoires in cytomegalovirus infection. General study results and limits: Of the TCR beta families, the public ones yielded a cumulative frequency that identified carriers of CMV plus the relevant HLA.

TCRdb reanalysed the reads using MiXCR and keeps one entry per CDR3 protein. The data contain 360,000 or so distinct CDR3 sequences, approximately 30% of them singletons. This clonotype was counted a few times. Its antigen is not identified. The CDR3 has 15 residues. Trimming removed 6 bases at V and 7 bases at J, with 21 bases between. The sequences come from cultured PBMCs, collected from culture after CMV antigen stimulation. The chain employs TRBV12-3 or TRBV12-4 and TRBJ1-2, with no clear D. The receptor comes from a human donor in good health (CMV status not recorded). Some clones in this sample may be carry-over from other donors' samples. CDR3 region: CASSPWSLGGSGYTF. DNA of the CDR3: TGTGCCAGCAGCCCGTGGAGTCTAGGTGGATCTGGCTACACCTTC.